This T cell receptor beta chain was sequenced during a study of immune evolution from preneoplasia to lung adenocarcinoma. This clone was picked up one time. Its target is not known. Resections took place in Japan or China from the mid-2010s to the late 2010s. Study findings and constraints: Normal lung had highest clonality; later lesions appeared denser, more diverse. From normal lung to invasive adenocarcinoma, top clone frequencies appeared to decrease.

Here immunoSEQ multiplex PCR was the method, and the copy in TCRdb shows in-frame clones only, minus some. The sample carries 3,500 to 4,500 clones, roughly 82% recorded once. CDR1 is SGHVS, CDR2 FQNEAQ, per germline. This CDR3 has 15 amino acids. Trimming shortened V by 4 bases and J by 4 bases, and 16 bases separated the two germline ends. The sample consisted of FFPE adjacent normal lung tissue. The chain is built from TRBV7-8 and TRBJ1-2; D is uncertain. This receptor was obtained from a person aged 55-80 years with lung adenocarcinoma. The CDR3, as DNA: TGTGCCAGCAGCTCCCCGGAGAGAGGAGGCTATGGCTACACCTTC. This translates into CASSSPERGGYGYTF.